This T cell receptor beta chain originates from a study of control samples from healthy donors and cancer patients. The method was immunoSEQ multiplex PCR; TCRdb's version includes in-frame clones alone and lacks a portion of them. The repertoire holds about 51,000 clones, with about 92% as singletons. Looked up from germline, CDR1 is MRHNA and CDR2 is SNTAGT. CDR3 length: 15 residues. V was pared by 9 bases and J by 8 bases, with 23 bases between. What was sequenced was PBMCs. The V call is TRBV6-4, the J call TRBJ1-5; no firm D call. The receptor was isolated from a man in his forties with colorectal cancer. CDR3 DNA: TGTGCCAGGTCTTGCGACCGGAAGAGTAAAGAGCCCCAGCATTTT. It codes for CARSCDRKSKEPQHF.